This entry lists 18 T cell receptor beta chains sequenced from one sample in a study of cytotoxic CD8 clonotypes in ibrutinib-treated CLL. Sequencing used immunoSEQ multiplex PCR; TCRdb keeps in-frame clones, though not all of them. The table shows about 330,000 clones, with about 64% occurring only once. Sample: PBMCs, taken after 36 months of ibrutinib treatment. Receptors were obtained from a human donor with chronic lymphocytic leukemia.

A few counts support this clone. The rearrangement links TRBV4-3 to TRBJ2-3; tentative D call: TRBD2 (5 bases). The ends were cut back, 1 base at V and 4 bases at J, with 15 bases in the middle. The CDR3 length is 16 residues. Germline CDR1 LGHNA, CDR2 YSLEER. The CDR3 coding sequence is TGCGCCAGCAGCCAAGGCAGGCTGTGGACTTCAGATACGCAGTATTTT. Protein sequence: CASSQGRLWTSDTQYF.

This clone was found many times. The chain is built from TRBV7-9 and TRBJ1-1, with D unclear. Trimming shortened V by 2 bases and J by 3 bases, and 1 base separated the two germline ends. The CDR3 sequence is 11 residues long. Germline-derived CDR1 and CDR2 are SEHNR and FQNEAQ (reference sequence). The CDR3 sequence is CASSLYTEAFF. The DNA of the CDR3 is TGTGCCAGCAGCTTATACACTGAAGCTTTCTTT.

This chain connects TRBV5-1 to TRBJ2-7; 9 positions agree with TRBD1. This CDR3 comprises 14 residues. Germline V CDR1 and CDR2: SGHRS, YFSETQ. The ends lost 7 bases at V and 4 bases at J; junction bases unmatched: 9. The CDR3: CASEPGQGAYEQYF. The CDR3 bases are TGCGCCAGCGAACCGGGACAGGGTGCGTACGAGCAGTACTTC.

The gene calls are TRBV6-5 and TRBJ2-1; 7 bases align to TRBD1. This CDR3 region has 15 residues. The germline V gene encodes CDR1 MNHEY and CDR2 SVGAGI. Unmatched junction bases numbered 4, after V lost 2 bases and J lost 3 bases. CDR3 DNA sequence: TGTGCCAGCAGTTACGTTCAGGGGGTCTACAATGAGCAGTTCTTC. Its translation is CASSYVQGVYNEQFF.

This sequence joins TRBV2 and TRBJ2-7; TRBD1 matches 8 bases. There are 17 residues in the CDR3. CDR1 and CDR2 from the germline V gene are SNHLY and FYNNEI. The ends lost 4 bases at V and 1 base at J; junction bases unmatched: 12. This CDR3 reads CASSVRAGGFGSYEQYF. The CDR3 bases are TGTGCCAGCAGTGTCCGGGCAGGGGGCTTTGGGTCCTACGAGCAGTACTTC.

This chain joins TRBV5-4 and TRBJ1-2; D unclear. Per the germline V gene, CDR1 is SGHNT and CDR2 is YYREEE (reference sequence). V was pared by 0 bases and J by 3 bases, with 12 bases between. The CDR3 has 15 residues. In nucleotides, the CDR3 is TGTGCCAGCAGCTTGGGGGGAACGTCCTACTATGGCTACACCTTC. It yields the protein CASSLGGTSYYGYTF.

This clone was observed a few times. This CDR3 is also generated by other DNA sequences in the sample. V and J are TRBV4-1 and TRBJ1-5; D not certain. The CDR3 has 14 residues. V was pared by 1 base and J by 4 bases, with 8 bases between. Germline V lookup: CDR1 MGHRA, CDR2 YSYEKL. CDR3 in amino acids: CASSQVGSNQPQHF. For the CDR3, the DNA is TGCGCCAGCAGCCAAGTCGGAAGTAATCAGCCCCAGCATTTT.

V gene TRBV4-3 combines with J gene TRBJ2-3, with D possibly matching TRBD2 (5 bases). Trimming stripped 4 bases from V and 2 bases from J, with 19 bases between. This CDR3 is built from 17 residues. CDR1 is LGHNA, CDR2 YSLEER, per germline. As DNA, the CDR3 is TGCGCCAGCAGCCCCCGCGGGCCCTACCGGACCACAGATACGCAGTATTTT. Its protein product is CASSPRGPYRTTDTQYF.

This clone was found a few times. The chain is built from TRBV2 and TRBJ2-2; 7 bases line up with TRBD1. J gave up 1 base and V 7 bases, and 12 bases lay outside the gene matches. CDR1 SNHLY and CDR2 FYNNEI come from the germline V gene. CDR3 size: 17 residues. The CDR3 DNA reads TGTGCCAGCACCGATGACCCTGGACAGGTGAACACCGGGGAGCTGTTTTTT. It specifies CASTDDPGQVNTGELFF.

The rearrangement joins TRBV10-2 to TRBJ2-1; D perhaps matches TRBD1 (6 bases). CDR1 WSHSY and CDR2 SAAADI come from the germline V gene. The CDR3 is 13 residues long. With 3 bases removed from V and 6 bases from J, the gap between germline ends came to 9 bases. CDR3 DNA: TGCGCCAGCAGTGACCCAGGGGTCAATGAGCAGTTCTTC. Encoded protein: CASSDPGVNEQFF.

This clone was seen a handful of times. The rearrangement links TRBV2 to TRBJ2-3; D unresolved. This CDR3 has 13 amino acids. CDR1 is SNHLY and CDR2 is FYNNEI in the germline V gene. V was shortened by 3 bases and J by 0 bases, with 4 bases between the two germline ends. CDR3 nucleotide sequence: TGTGCCAGCAGTGATTATAGCACAGATACGCAGTATTTT. Protein sequence: CASSDYSTDTQYF. The variable domain in full, with the rest retrieved from reference TRBV2 and TRBJ2-3, is EPEVTQTPSHQVTQMGQEVILRCVPISNHLYFYWYRQILGQKVEFLVSFYNNEISEKSEIFDDQFSVERPDGSNFTLKIRSTKLEDSAMYFCASSDYSTDTQYFGPGTRLTVL.

The chain links TRBV5-6 to TRBJ1-6, with TRBD1 identical over 8 bases. V lost 4 bases to trimming and J lost 3 bases; unmatched junction nucleotides: 9. The CDR3 consists of 17 residues. Germline assignment: CDR1 SGHDT and CDR2 YYEEEE. The DNA for the CDR3 is TGTGCCAGCAGCCTCAGGACAGGGCCCATCTATAATTCACCCCTCCACTTT. Protein: CASSLRTGPIYNSPLHF.

This chain uses TRBV7-2 with TRBJ2-1; possible D gene TRBD2, 5 bases. V was trimmed by 0 bases and J by 7 bases, leaving 7 bases between them. CDR3 length equals 13 residues. The germline V gene has CDR1 SGHTA and CDR2 FQGNSA. DNA for the CDR3: TGTGCCAGCAGCTTAGCGCGAGGGAATGAGCAGTTCTTC. This encodes CASSLARGNEQFF.

The rearrangement joins TRBV5-6 to TRBJ2-2; tentative D call: TRBD2 (5 bases). Germline CDR1 reads SGHDT; CDR2 reads YYEEEE. The V end lost 0 bases, the J end lost 6 bases, and 12 bases lay between the germline ends. This CDR3 has 15 residues. The CDR3 protein is CASSLGFGLAGELFF. The CDR3 DNA reads as TGTGCCAGCAGCTTGGGTTTTGGACTCGCCGGGGAGCTGTTTTTT.

This clone showed up just once. The chain links TRBV4-1 to TRBJ2-2; D unresolved. From germline, CDR1 is MGHRA and CDR2 YSYEKL. V was cut by 0 bases and J by 3 bases, with 8 bases left in between. CDR3 length: 15 amino acids. The CDR3 region has the DNA TGCGCCAGCAGCCAAGATTGGTTGTACACCGGGGAGCTGTTTTTT. Protein sequence: CASSQDWLYTGELFF.

The table lists this clone with a count of one. V and J are TRBV9 and TRBJ2-2; 10 bases map to TRBD2. V trimming: 4 bases; J trimming: 2 bases; junction bases outside the gene matches: 2. Germline lookup yields CDR1 SGDLS and CDR2 YYNGEE. The length of the CDR3 is 15 residues. CDR3 coding DNA: TGTGCCAGCAGCACTAGCGGGACTAACACCGGGGAGCTGTTTTTT. Its translation is CASSTSGTNTGELFF.

The chain is built from TRBV28 and TRBJ2-1; D is unclear. The germline V gene encodes CDR1 MDHEN and CDR2 SYDVKM. V gave up 8 bases and J gave up 0 bases, with 5 bases separating them. The CDR3 contains 12 residues. The CDR3 sequence: CASGISYNEQFF. CDR3 nucleotides: TGTGCCAGCGGTATCTCCTACAATGAGCAGTTCTTC.

The chain employs TRBV5-1 and TRBJ2-7; no firm D call. CDR3 length: 14 residues. V was trimmed by 2 bases and J by 7 bases, leaving 16 bases between them. Germline V gene sequence: CDR1 SGHRS, CDR2 YFSETQ. The chain's CDR3 is CASSLSLGLREQYF. The CDR3, as DNA: TGCGCCAGCAGCTTATCGCTGGGATTAAGGGAGCAGTACTTC.